This T cell receptor (beta chain) was captured by sequencing in a study of early T cells in non-severe SARS-CoV-2 infection (dated by TCRdb to the early 2020s). Context from the whole study: TCR sequencing used bulk RNA from unsorted whole blood, so alpha and beta chains could not be paired.

The table lists this clonotype with a few counts. No antigen is known for it. Base qualities are not provided; no much larger clone lies one nucleotide away. The study at large found these results: VDJdb matching was skewed toward anti-spike CD8 responses, so virus-specific expansions were likely underestimated and private and CD4 specificities were missed.

The cysteine opens and the phenylalanine closes a CDR3 of 12 amino acids. Just the 36-base CDR3 DNA is kept, in frame starting at base 1. The V and J ends are trimmed by 5 bases and 6 bases, leaving 8 bases between them. The germline V gene sets CDR1 to MGHRA and CDR2 to YSYEKL. The study was a case-control design nested within a healthcare worker cohort in London, UK, with weekly nasopharyngeal swab PCR tests and blood sampling. Healthcare workers were recruited between 23 and 31 March 2020, during the week of the UK lockdown, and were followed weekly for up to about 15 weeks. Receptor amplification or capture employed 5' RACE. The reads were generated on a NextSeq 500. To correct for sequencing error and PCR bias, the TCR library protocol tagged individual cDNA molecules with unique molecular identifiers. Both TCR alpha and beta chains were sequenced, and tight co-correlation was observed between alpha and beta sequence abundances in each sample. Processing in the source paper ran as follows. Decombinator V4 was used to annotate the V gene, J gene and CDR3 of the TCR sequences. TCRs were defined as expanded if a significant change between any two time points was detected under a Poisson model with p below 0.0001. Abundances of TCRs were expressed as counts per million after normalisation to the total number of TCRs sequenced in each sample. TRAV1-2 paired with TRAJ12, TRAJ20 or TRAJ33 defined MAIT TCRs, while TRAV10 paired with TRAJ18 defined iNKT TCRs. VDJdb, accessed on 1 November 2021, was searched for TCRs annotated for CMV, EBV and SARS-CoV-2, and TCRs annotated for more than one antigen were excluded. Starting from the raw public reads, TCRdb applied fastp trimming at Q25, assembled clones with MiXCR and retained in-frame beta chains. Duplicate CDR3 protein sequences are folded into a single record with the most common DNA and genes. TCRdb, not the authors, supplied the V and J calls. This sample gives tens of thousands of distinct CDR3 sequences in total; around 15% of them show up just once. The top ten constitute 0.5% to 0.75% of the sample.

The source of this sequence is an adult who was a healthcare worker with PCR-confirmed SARS-CoV-2 infection or an uninfected control (not recorded which). This chain joins TRBV4-1 to TRBJ2-4; the D region possibly corresponds to TRBD2 (5 bases align). The sequenced sample consisted of whole blood. The CDR3 protein sequence reads: CASSVGGNIQYF. The DNA reads TGCGCCAGCAGCGTAGGAGGAAACATTCAGTACTTC.